The 26 T cell receptor beta chains presented below share a single source sample, sequenced in a study of control samples from healthy donors and cancer patients. Assay used: immunoSEQ multiplex PCR; TCRdb lists only in-frame clones, some missing. The sample has 150,000 to 180,000 clones; 94% are singletons. Sequencing input: blood. The receptors come from a man in his forties in good health.

The J gene is TRBJ2-3, the V gene TRBV30; the D is unclear. The V gene lost 4 bases and the J gene lost 9 bases, with 17 bases spanning the gap. Germline V CDR1 and CDR2: GTSNPN, SVGIG (reference sequence). The CDR3 is 13 residues long. CDR3 nucleotides: TGTGCCTGGAATTCCCGGACCCTAAACACGCAGTATTTT. As protein: CAWNSRTLNTQYF.

V usage is TRBV5-1 and J usage is TRBJ2-5; D remains unclear. Deletions cut 5 bases from V and 2 bases from J, with 16 bases between. CDR1 and CDR2 from the germline V gene are SGHRS and YFSETQ. This CDR3 spans 15 amino acids. This CDR3 reads CASSPGSLGQETQYF. CDR3 DNA sequence: TGCGCCAGCAGTCCCGGGTCCCTCGGTCAAGAGACCCAGTACTTC.

The CDR3 loop reads CASSQGQFQYF. In DNA, the CDR3 is TGTGCCAGCAGCCAGGGACAGTTTCAGTACTTC. The rearrangement joins TRBV11-2 to TRBJ2-4, with 7 bases identical to TRBD1. The CDR3 is 11 amino acids. Trimming at V came to 5 bases and at J to 11 bases, leaving 3 bases not matched to a gene. Germline loops: CDR1 SGHAT, CDR2 FQNNGV.

The rearrangement joins TRBV6-6 to TRBJ1-6, with unresolved D. The germline V gene encodes CDR1 MNHNY and CDR2 SVGAGI (reference sequence). The V end lost 6 bases, the J end lost 5 bases, and 8 bases lay between the germline ends. The CDR3 runs to 13 residues. CDR3 amino acids: CASSLQNNSPLHF. CDR3 nucleotides: TGTGCCAGCAGCCTACAAAATAATTCACCCCTCCACTTT.

The chain carries TRBV27 and TRBJ1-1; 11 bases map to TRBD1. Losses at the gene ends were 3 bases for V and 6 bases for J; bases not matched to a gene: 6. CDR1 MNHEY and CDR2 SMNVEV come from the germline V gene (reference sequence). The CDR3 runs 15 residues. The CDR3 DNA reads TGTGCCAGCAGTTTCACCGGGACAGGGGGAGCTGAAGCTTTCTTT. This gives the protein CASSFTGTGGAEAFF.

CDR3 sequence (DNA): TGTGCCACCACGTACGGAGGGACGGGCGAGCAGTACTTC. It encodes CATTYGGTGEQYF. J is TRBJ2-7 and V is TRBV27; possibly TRBD2 for D (6 bases). V was shortened by 10 bases and J by 6 bases, with 19 bases between the two germline ends. This CDR3 region has 13 residues. Per the germline V gene, CDR1 is MNHEY and CDR2 is SMNVEV (reference sequence).

The chain joins TRBV12-3 or TRBV12-4 to TRBJ2-1; 8 bases line up with TRBD2. The CDR3 loop spans 12 amino acids. V was pared by 3 bases and J by 9 bases, with 1 base of the junction left unmatched. The CDR3 loop is CASSFAGGEQFF. CDR3 sequence (DNA): TGTGCCAGCAGTTTCGCGGGGGGTGAGCAGTTCTTC.

V is TRBV21-1 and J is TRBJ2-3; TRBD2, the table's D call, was not compared with the DNA. TRBV21-1 is recorded as a pseudogene. The CDR3 spans 15 residues. The DNA of the CDR3 is TGTGCCAGCAGGCCGACTAGCGAATTCACAGATACGCAGTATTTT. This gives the protein CASRPTSEFTDTQYF.

J is TRBJ1-6 and V is TRBV5-1; no clear D gene. Germline V lookup: CDR1 SGHRS, CDR2 YFSETQ. The CDR3 contains 15 residues. V was shortened by 0 bases and J by 8 bases, with 12 bases between the two germline ends. CDR3 DNA: TGCGCCAGCAGCTTGGTTCTCGGCCGGGATTCACCCCTCCACTTT. Amino acid sequence: CASSLVLGRDSPLHF.

The chain is built from TRBV7-8 and TRBJ1-1; the D is unclear. V lost 1 base and J lost 2, with 14 bases in between. Germline V gene lookup returns CDR1 SGHVS and CDR2 FQNEAQ. CDR3 length equals 16 residues. CDR3 residues: CASSLEARAVNTEAFF. The CDR3 DNA is TGTGCCAGCAGCTTAGAGGCTCGGGCAGTTAACACTGAAGCTTTCTTT. Full variable domain (missing parts from reference TRBV7-8 and TRBJ1-1): GAGVSQSPRYKVAKRGQDVALRCDPISGHVSLFWYQQALGQGPEFLTYFQNEAQLDKSGLPSDRFFAERPEGSVSTLKIQRTQQEDSAVYLCASSLEARAVNTEAFFGQGTRLTVV.

This chain connects TRBV7-2 to TRBJ2-2; a possible D gene is TRBD2 (5 bases). Trimming pared 1 base from V and 2 bases from J, leaving 14 bases between. This CDR3 spans 17 amino acids. The germline CDR1 and CDR2 sequences are SGHTA and FQGNSA. The chain's CDR3 is CASSLGRAGSNTGELFF. DNA of the CDR3: TGTGCCAGCAGCTTAGGTCGGGCGGGCTCTAACACCGGGGAGCTGTTTTTT.

The chain has TRBV19 and TRBJ2-7, with no clear D. The CDR3 loop spans 15 amino acids. Germline lookup yields CDR1 LNHDA and CDR2 SQIVND (reference sequence). Trimming removed 5 bases at V and 0 bases at J, with 14 bases between. As DNA, the CDR3 is TGTGCCAGTAGTCCCTCCTTCGCCAGCTCCTACGAGCAGTACTTC. The encoded protein is CASSPSFASSYEQYF.

The chain couples TRBV9 to TRBJ2-7, with 10 nucleotides matching TRBD2. The CDR3 totals 17 residues. The junction had 9 bases not matched to a gene; V was cut back by 0 bases and J by 3 bases. Germline V CDR1 and CDR2: SGDLS, YYNGEE. This CDR3 reads CASSVDPTSGDNYEQYF. The CDR3 nucleotides read TGTGCCAGCAGCGTAGACCCTACTAGCGGGGATAACTACGAGCAGTACTTC.

This chain joins TRBV30 and TRBJ1-1, with D possibly TRBD1 on 6 matching bases. The CDR3 sequence is 12 residues long. Germline CDR1 reads GTSNPN; CDR2 reads SVGIG (reference sequence). Trimming removed 3 bases at V and 8 bases at J, with 13 bases between. The CDR3 nucleotides are TGTGCCTGGAGCAAGGGGGGGAGGGAAGCTTTCTTT. Its translation: CAWSKGGREAFF.

The chain employs TRBV3-1 (or the pseudogene TRBV3-2) and TRBJ1-1; tentative D call: TRBD1 (5 bases). Trimming shortened V by 6 bases and J by 0 bases, and 8 bases separated the two germline ends. Germline-derived CDR1 and CDR2 are LGHDT and YNNKEL (reference sequence). The CDR3 length is 13 residues. The DNA for the CDR3 is TGTGCCAGCAGGGGGGAGATGAACACTGAAGCTTTCTTT. Protein sequence: CASRGEMNTEAFF.

This clone was seen just once. The V gene is TRBV6-5, the J gene TRBJ1-2, with 9 bases matching TRBD1. The CDR3 is 14 amino acids. V lost 6 bases to trimming and J lost 7 bases; unmatched junction nucleotides: 9. Germline loops: CDR1 MNHEY, CDR2 SVGAGI. The CDR3 is CASRGTGLISGYTF. The CDR3 region has the DNA TGTGCCAGCAGAGGGACAGGGCTTATTAGTGGCTACACCTTC.

The V gene is TRBV19, the J gene TRBJ1-2; no firm D call. Germline CDR1 reads LNHDA; CDR2 reads SQIVND (reference sequence). Trimming pared 6 bases from V and 10 bases from J, leaving 12 bases between. This CDR3 has 11 residues. The CDR3, as DNA: TGTGCCAGTAGAGGCCAGGCTTACTACACCTTC. Translated, it gives CASRGQAYYTF.

The V call is TRBV24-1, the J call TRBJ2-3, with D possibly matching TRBD1 (5 bases). CDR1 and CDR2 (germline): KGHDR, SFDVKD. Trimming cost V 1 base and J 5 bases, with 18 bases left between them. The CDR3 loop spans 17 amino acids. The CDR3 DNA reads as TGTGCCACCAGTGATTTCGGCTGGGGCAGTGGCGAAGATACGCAGTATTTT. It codes for CATSDFGWGSGEDTQYF.

This chain connects TRBV10-3 to TRBJ1-6, with D uncertain. The V end was cut by 8 bases, the J end by 7 bases, with 18 bases between. Per germline, CDR1 ENHRY and CDR2 SYGVKD. CDR3 length: 15 residues. This chain's CDR3 is CAIGSVGSENSPLHF. The DNA for the CDR3 is TGTGCCATCGGTTCCGTTGGCTCTGAAAATTCACCCCTCCACTTT.

The CDR3 loop is CASSQGQKNTGELFF. In DNA form, the CDR3 reads TGCGCCAGCAGCCAGGGACAGAAAAACACCGGGGAGCTGTTTTTT. This chain uses TRBV5-1 with TRBJ2-2, with 7 bases identical to TRBD1. The CDR3 runs 15 residues. In germline, CDR1 is SGHRS, CDR2 YFSETQ. The V gene end was trimmed by 4 bases and the J gene end by 2 bases; junction bases not matched to a gene: 5.

The gene calls are TRBV5-1 and TRBJ1-1, with 8 bases fitting TRBD1. This CDR3 has 14 residues. Germline CDR1 SGHRS, CDR2 YFSETQ. Germline trimming cut 1 base from V and 4 bases from J; bases unmatched to any gene: 3. The CDR3 DNA follows: TGCGCCAGCAGCTTGAACACAGGGGGCACTGAAGCTTTCTTT. This encodes CASSLNTGGTEAFF.

This sequence joins TRBV12-3 or TRBV12-4 and TRBJ1-1, with 7 bases matching TRBD1. The CDR3 sequence is 11 residues long. J lost 6 bases, V lost 7 bases, and 2 bases had no gene match. CDR3 loop: CASKGTAEAFF. Here the CDR3 DNA reads TGTGCCAGCAAGGGGACAGCTGAAGCTTTCTTT.

The chain couples TRBV6-1 to TRBJ1-6; 9 bases fit TRBD1. This CDR3 is 17 amino acids long. CDR1 is MNHNS, CDR2 SASEGT, per germline. Germline trimming cut 0 bases from V and 8 bases from J; bases unmatched to any gene: 8. CDR3 in DNA: TGTGCCAGCAGTGAAGCGCCACAGGGGGCGACGGATTCACCCCTCCACTTT. Protein: CASSEAPQGATDSPLHF.

This sequence joins TRBV6-2 or TRBV6-3 and TRBJ1-2, with D maybe TRBD1 (6 bases). From germline, CDR1 is MNHEY and CDR2 SVGEGT. This CDR3 is built from 14 residues. V lost 2 bases and J 6 bases, leaving 13 bases between the germline ends. The CDR3 reads CASSYPGRGHGYTF. For the CDR3, the DNA is TGTGCCAGCAGTTACCCGGGCAGGGGTCATGGCTACACCTTC.

J is TRBJ1-2 and V is TRBV5-6, with 7 bases fitting TRBD1. The V gene's germline CDR1 is SGHDT and CDR2 YYEEEE. The ends lost 2 bases at V and 4 bases at J; junction bases unmatched: 8. CDR3 size: 15 residues. The CDR3 nucleotides are TGTGCCAGCAGCTTACGCGGAGGGGGCGGCTATGGCTACACCTTC. Its translation: CASSLRGGGGYGYTF.

This chain joins TRBV4-1 and TRBJ1-5; TRBD1 might be the D (6 bases). Trimming stripped 4 bases from V and 3 bases from J, with 7 bases between. This CDR3 has 13 residues. CDR1 and CDR2 (germline): MGHRA, YSYEKL. DNA of the CDR3: TGCGCCAGCAGCCGGACAGTCAATCAGCCCCAGCATTTT. Protein product: CASSRTVNQPQHF.